This T cell receptor (beta chain) was recovered during a study of metastatic and nonmetastatic thyroid tumors (dated by TCRdb to about 2020). With regard to the full study: Repertoires were compared across peripheral blood and tumor or nodule tissue samples from malignant and benign thyroid patients.

No treatment had been received by any patient before thyroid surgery. Using T-cell receptor beta sequencing, the researchers looked back retrospectively at clinical samples from patients, gathered between about 2012 and 2019. This clone is considered medium-sized (0.01 to 0.1%). The antigen it binds to is not known. Nothing much larger sits one base from this clone, and base qualities are not available. The CDR3 sequence holds 12 residues, the cysteine and phenylalanine included. The DNA shown is the 36-base CDR3, in frame from base 1. Reading the germline V gene gives CDR1 SGHAT and CDR2 FQNNGV. V is pared back by 3 bases and J by 10 bases, with 10 bases lying between the germline termini. Preparation of the library involved PCR. The sequencer was an Illumina HiSeq 4000. High-throughput sequencing was used to profile the CDR3 region of the TCR beta-chain in every patient. The paper's data handling went like this. A classifier to discriminate distant-metastatic papillary thyroid cancer patients was built from CDR3 differences across clinicopathological groups. To measure repertoire diversity the researchers used the Shannon index, while the Morisita-Horn index served to gauge how similar the tumor and blood repertoires were. Starting from the raw public reads, TCRdb applied fastp trimming at Q25, assembled clones with MiXCR and retained in-frame beta chains. The V and J calls come from TCRdb's annotation, not from the publication. The sample table shows over 7,500 clones, and 25% to 30% are seen once. Jointly, the top ten make up 21% of the sample.

The paper's findings and limits, for the study overall: In both blood and tumor samples, malignant tumors were reported to have significantly higher TCR beta diversity than benign nodules.

This clonotype was sampled from a female donor with papillary thyroid cancer or a benign thyroid nodule (not recorded which). Some clones in this sample may be carry-over from other donors' samples. The sample was tumor tissue. The receptor chain draws on TRBV11-2 and TRBJ2-1; the D region possibly corresponds to TRBD2 (5 bases align). In nucleotides, the sequence is TGTGCCAGCAGCTTGATCGGGGAAGAGCAGTTCTTC. Translated, this is CASSLIGEEQFF. The full variable domain, completed from the reference TRBV11-2 and TRBJ2-1 proteins outside the CDR3, reads EAGVAQSPRYKIIEKRQSVAFWCNPISGHATLYWYQQILGQGPKLLIQFQNNGVVDDSQLPKDRFSAERLKGVDSTLKIQPAKLEDSAVYLCASSLIGEEQFFGPGTRLTVL.